The next 2 T cell receptor beta chains were all read from a single sample in a study of T cells in Graves' hyperthyroidism and ophthalmopathy. Amplification yielded TCR beta CDR3 regions, with RNA transcripts as the source. TCR CDR3 underwent first-round RT-PCR with the HTBI primer set. TCRdb itself ran the multiplex PCR reads through MiXCR, one entry per CDR3 protein. The data contain a few hundred thousand distinct CDR3 sequences, around 20% of them singletons. Input material: blood. These receptor sequences come from a man aged 18 to 35 with Graves' hyperthyroidism.

The rearrangement joins TRBV7-9 to TRBJ2-7, with 7 bases fitting TRBD1. Germline V gene data show CDR1 as SEHNR and CDR2 as FQNEAQ (reference sequence). There are 13 residues in the CDR3. Trimming took 5 bases from V and 6 from J; bases not matched to a gene: 7. DNA for the CDR3: TGTGCCAGCAGCGTAGACAGGGCTACCGAGCAGTACTTC. Its translation: CASSVDRATEQYF.

The CDR3: CSAKGRGSYEQYF. In nucleotides, the CDR3 is TGCAGTGCTAAAGGGCGGGGGTCCTACGAGCAGTACTTC. J is TRBJ2-7 and V is TRBV20-1; 7 bases align to TRBD2. In germline, CDR1 is DFQATT, CDR2 SNEGSKA (reference sequence). V lost 4 bases and J lost 1; bases outside the gene matches: 4. The CDR3 has 13 residues.